This record looks at one T cell receptor (beta chain) sequence and its context. Its antigen is unknown. PCR employed 60 Vbeta and 13 Jbeta primers. Assay: immunoSEQ multiplex PCR; the TCRdb copy retains only in-frame clones and omits some. The table includes roughly 89,000 clones, around 84% detected once. The CDR3 consists of 16 residues. After removal of 2 bases from V and 2 bases from J, the junction contained 5 bases not matched to a gene. CDR1 is MNHNY, CDR2 SVGAGI, per germline (reference sequence). This record belongs to a study of cytomegalovirus exposure and HLA in healthy donors. Study-level points and caveats: It was reportedly the case that the classifier diagnosed cytomegalovirus status with high specificity and sensitivity. An analysis that came later showed most CMV-associated TCR beta chains appearing HLA-restricted.

The chain is built from TRBV6-6 and TRBJ1-5, with TRBD1 identical over 8 bases. The TCR sequence derives from a man aged 18 to 30 in good health and CMV-seronegative. Sequencing was done on a sample of PBMCs. The CDR3: CASSYPTGDGNQPQHF. The CDR3 nucleotides read TGTGCCAGCAGTTACCCGACAGGGGATGGCAATCAGCCCCAGCATTTT.